This passage covers 29 T cell receptor beta chains from one sample sequenced in a study of post-analysis software for immune sequencing data. Study results and caveats: Patients used about 5 TRBV segments, including TRBV5-6, TRBV5-1 and TRBV20-1, more often than controls.

These receptors lack a known antigen. Unique molecular identifiers tagged the TCR beta cDNA libraries. TCRdb re-analysed the PCR reads in MiXCR, keeping a single row per CDR3 protein. The sample holds 800,000 to 950,000 distinct CDR3 sequences, roughly 50% seen once. The specimen was blood. The receptors derive from a girl under 18 with multiple sclerosis.

V is TRBV29-1 and J is TRBJ2-7, with D possibly matching TRBD2 (5 bases). This CDR3 contains 12 residues. Germline CDR1 SQVTM, CDR2 ANQGSEA. Trimming stripped 3 bases from V and 4 bases from J, with 10 bases between. The CDR3 loop reads CSVDGLGYEQYF. Written as DNA, the CDR3 is TGCAGCGTTGATGGACTCGGGTACGAGCAGTACTTC.

J is TRBJ2-1 and V is TRBV7-3; D is perhaps TRBD1 (5 bases). Per germline, CDR1 SGHTA and CDR2 FQGTGA. The V and J ends lost 1 base and 4 bases respectively, with 11 bases between them. CDR3 length: 15 residues. CDR3 sequence (DNA): TGTGCCAGCAGCTTAAAGTCGGCAGGGTACAATGAGCAGTTCTTC. Its translation is CASSLKSAGYNEQFF.

This rearrangement joins TRBV5-1 to TRBJ2-7; 7 nucleotides align to TRBD1. From germline, CDR1 is SGHRS and CDR2 YFSETQ. Unmatched junction bases numbered 9, after V lost 4 bases and J lost 5 bases. CDR3 length: 14 amino acids. CDR3: CASSPDRLLDEQYF. As DNA, the CDR3 is TGCGCCAGCAGCCCGGACAGGCTCCTCGACGAGCAGTACTTC.

This rearrangement joins TRBV7-9 to TRBJ2-1; 13 positions match TRBD2. Germline-derived CDR1 and CDR2 are SEHNR and FQNEAQ (reference sequence). The CDR3 is 15 residues long. V was clipped by 5 bases and J by 12 bases; unmatched bases: 10. Here the CDR3 reads CASSRTSGGLSGQFF. The DNA of the CDR3 is TGTGCCAGCAGCAGGACTAGCGGGGGCCTCTCAGGGCAGTTCTTC.

The chain links TRBV14 to TRBJ2-4; TRBD1 might be the D (5 bases). The length of the CDR3 is 13 residues. Germline V lookup: CDR1 SGHDN, CDR2 FVKESK. The ends were cut back, 4 bases at V and 14 bases at J, with 18 bases in the middle. Here the CDR3 DNA reads TGTGCCAGCAGCCGGTCCCTGACAGAAATTAAGTACTTC. Residues: CASSRSLTEIKYF.

The rearrangement joins TRBV12-3 or TRBV12-4 to TRBJ2-3, with TRBD2 identical over 9 bases. J lost 4 bases, V lost 3 bases, and 11 bases had no gene match. The CDR3 is 17 amino acids. In DNA form, the CDR3 reads TGTGCCAGCAGTTTTGCGTTAGCGGGAGTGGGGGCAGATACGCAGTATTTT. Protein: CASSFALAGVGADTQYF.

In its sample, this clonotype was seen once. V gene TRBV20-1 combines with J gene TRBJ2-1, with D hard to call. Germline assignment: CDR1 DFQATT and CDR2 SNEGSKA (reference sequence). The V and J ends lost 6 bases and 3 bases respectively, with 15 bases between them. The CDR3 extends over 14 amino acids. The CDR3 nucleotides are TGCAGTGCCAGTGAGCCCCCGCACTACAATGAGCAGTTCTTC. This encodes CSASEPPHYNEQFF.

The chain employs TRBV29-1 and TRBJ2-7; TRBD1 is a possible D gene (6 bases). The end of the DNA aligns better with TRBJ2-5, so the J call may be wrong. This CDR3 is 13 amino acids long. The germline V gene encodes CDR1 SQVTM and CDR2 ANQGSEA. The CDR3 DNA reads TGCAGCGTCTACCGACAGGCGTTCAAGACCCAGTACTTC. Translating gives CSVYRQAFKTQYF.

The gene calls are TRBV2 and TRBJ2-1; 9 bases are shared with TRBD2. The germline CDR1 and CDR2 sequences are SNHLY and FYNNEI. The J segment lost 5 bases and the V segment lost 7 bases, leaving 6 bases of the junction unmatched. This CDR3 comprises 14 residues. Here the CDR3 reads CASNEREVDNEQFF. The CDR3 nucleotides read TGTGCCAGCAACGAGCGGGAGGTGGACAATGAGCAGTTCTTC.

The V gene is TRBV12-3 or TRBV12-4, the J gene TRBJ1-2; D not resolved. The CDR3 covers 12 residues. Trimming pared 4 bases from V and 6 bases from J, leaving 9 bases between. This CDR3 reads CASSSGPNGYTF. Here the CDR3 DNA reads TGTGCCAGCAGTTCGGGTCCTAATGGCTACACCTTC.

This clonotype was counted at least ten times. The genes are TRBV2 and TRBJ2-6; no clear D. Trimming pared 4 bases from V and 0 bases from J, leaving 10 bases between. The germline V gene encodes CDR1 SNHLY and CDR2 FYNNEI. This CDR3 is 16 amino acids long. The CDR3 DNA follows: TGTGCCAGCAGTGTTGGCAGCCCCTCTGGGGCCAACGTCCTGACTTTC. Encoded protein: CASSVGSPSGANVLTF.

Here the CDR3 reads CASSHSGGLAGNQGGTDTQYF. The CDR3 nucleotides are TGTGCCAGCAGTCACTCAGGGGGACTAGCGGGGAATCAGGGTGGCACAGATACGCAGTATTTT. This chain connects TRBV11-2 to TRBJ2-3; 13 bases are shared with TRBD2. V lost 6 bases, J lost 1 base, and 19 bases stayed unmatched. The CDR3 loop spans 21 amino acids. Germline V lookup: CDR1 SGHAT, CDR2 FQNNGV.

This clonotype was seen a few times. The rearrangement links TRBV7-9 to TRBJ2-5, with a tentative D call TRBD1 (6 bases). Germline CDR1 and CDR2: SEHNR and FQNEAQ (reference sequence). CDR3 length equals 14 residues. With 4 bases removed from V and 2 bases from J, the gap between germline ends came to 11 bases. CDR3 nucleotides: TGTGCCAGCAGCTCCGGGACATTGCAAGAGACCCAGTACTTC. Translating gives CASSSGTLQETQYF.

The chain is built from TRBV6-1 and TRBJ2-7; D call uncertain. The J call may be mistaken, given a closer DNA end match to TRBJ2-5. The CDR3 has 16 amino acids. CDR1 is MNHNS and CDR2 is SASEGT in the germline V gene. CDR3 sequence: CASSAISNSGKETQYF. The CDR3 DNA reads as TGTGCCAGCAGTGCCATATCCAACAGTGGGAAAGAGACCCAGTACTTC.

The chain recombines TRBV20-1 with TRBJ1-5; D may be TRBD1 (5 bases). The CDR3 is 14 amino acids. From germline, CDR1 is DFQATT and CDR2 SNEGSKA (reference sequence). V was shortened by 6 bases and J by 3 bases, with 15 bases between the two germline ends. CDR3 coding DNA: TGCAGTGCCACTCCGGGACTGCTCAATCAGCCCCAGCATTTT. Translated: CSATPGLLNQPQHF.

This clonotype occurred a few times. The chain combines TRBV6-1 with TRBJ1-2; weak D call: TRBD1 (5 bases). This CDR3 region has 12 residues. Trimming shortened V by 6 bases and J by 5 bases, and 10 bases separated the two germline ends. Germline V gives CDR1 MNHNS, CDR2 SASEGT. CDR3 sequence: CASRLTEYGYTF. Written as DNA, the CDR3 is TGTGCCAGCAGGCTGACAGAATATGGCTACACCTTC.

The J gene is TRBJ2-7, the V gene TRBV7-9; 7 nucleotides agree with TRBD1. The CDR3 runs 13 residues. Germline V gives CDR1 SEHNR, CDR2 FQNEAQ (reference sequence). V lost 7 bases, J lost 2 bases, and 5 bases stayed unmatched. CDR3 loop: CASNLDRTYEQYF. In DNA form, the CDR3 reads TGTGCCAGCAACTTGGACAGGACCTACGAGCAGTACTTC.

In its sample, this clonotype was seen a few times. The chain has TRBV10-3 and TRBJ1-2, with D tentatively TRBD1 (5 bases). The V and J ends lost 8 bases and 5 bases respectively, with 21 bases between them. CDR1 is ENHRY and CDR2 is SYGVKD in the germline V gene. The CDR3 extends over 15 amino acids. Written as DNA, the CDR3 is TGTGCCATCGCTATTCGGGACGGCGGCCTGTATGGCTACACCTTC. This sequence encodes CAIAIRDGGLYGYTF.

CDR3 sequence (DNA): TGTGCCAGCAGGCCCGGGACAGGGTCTAGGTCCTACAATGAGCAGTTCTTC. Protein sequence: CASRPGTGSRSYNEQFF. The chain combines TRBV12-3 or TRBV12-4 with TRBJ2-1; 9 bases map to TRBD1. This CDR3 comprises 17 residues. Trimming removed 6 bases from V and 1 base from J; junction bases left unmatched: 10.

This chain uses TRBV7-8 with TRBJ2-1; D remains ambiguous. Trimming pared 2 bases from V and 0 bases from J, leaving 8 bases between. The CDR3 sequence is 15 residues long. CDR1 SGHVS and CDR2 FQNEAQ come from the germline V gene. CDR3 DNA: TGTGCCAGCAGCTTACCCACAGCCTCCTACAATGAGCAGTTCTTC. Protein product: CASSLPTASYNEQFF.

There are a few counts of this clonotype. V and J are TRBV5-6 and TRBJ1-1; D not certain. Germline CDR1 is SGHDT and CDR2 is YYEEEE. Between the trimmed V and J ends, which lost 5 bases and 8 bases, there was a span of 10 bases. This CDR3 has 11 residues. The CDR3 loop reads CASRNKWEAFF. The CDR3 nucleotides read TGTGCCAGCAGAAATAAGTGGGAAGCTTTCTTT.

The chain couples TRBV7-2 to TRBJ1-6, with a tentative D call TRBD1 (5 bases). Trimming took 1 base from V and 9 from J, leaving 16 bases between them. The CDR3 has 16 residues. Germline V gene sequence: CDR1 SGHTA, CDR2 FQGNSA. The CDR3 protein is CASSLGPAGRGSPLHF. CDR3 DNA: TGTGCCAGCAGCTTAGGTCCAGCGGGTAGGGGTTCACCCCTCCACTTT.

The chain has TRBV7-3 and TRBJ2-1; D possibly uses TRBD1 or TRBD2 (5 bases each). Per germline, CDR1 SGHTA and CDR2 FQGTGA. Trimming removed 5 bases from V and 9 bases from J, with 14 bases in between. This CDR3 has 13 amino acids. The CDR3 loop reads CASSTRDRGEQFF. In nucleotides, the CDR3 is TGTGCCAGCAGCACCCGGGACCGGGGTGAGCAGTTCTTC.

The chain couples TRBV6-5 to TRBJ1-5, with a possible D match to TRBD1 (5 bases). The V end lost 5 bases, the J end lost 4 bases, and 18 bases lay between the germline ends. The CDR3 totals 16 residues. Germline V gene sequence: CDR1 MNHEY, CDR2 SVGAGI. The CDR3 sequence is CASSPITGLGNQPQHF. For the CDR3, the DNA is TGTGCCAGCAGTCCGATCACAGGCCTGGGAAATCAGCCCCAGCATTTT.

There are a few counts of this clonotype. The J gene is TRBJ2-5, the V gene TRBV5-1; 10 bases line up with TRBD2. Germline V gene lookup returns CDR1 SGHRS and CDR2 YFSETQ. Losses at the gene ends were 1 base for V and 4 bases for J; bases not matched to a gene: 4. The CDR3 is made up of 15 amino acids. The CDR3 loop is CASSLKLAGAETQYF. The CDR3 nucleotides read TGCGCCAGCAGCTTGAAGCTAGCGGGGGCAGAGACCCAGTACTTC.

A few counts support this clonotype. The rearrangement uses TRBV20-1 and TRBJ2-3, with TRBD1 identical over 8 bases. J lost 10 bases, V lost 6 bases, and 9 bases had no gene match. Germline-derived CDR1 and CDR2 are DFQATT and SNEGSKA (reference sequence). The CDR3 spans 12 residues. CDR3 sequence (DNA): TGCAGTGCAGCACACGGACAGGGCTCGCAGTATTTT. This translates into CSAAHGQGSQYF.

This chain joins TRBV7-2 and TRBJ1-1, with D maybe TRBD1 (6 bases). In germline, CDR1 is SGHTA, CDR2 FQGNSA. V lost 1 base, J lost 4 bases, and 13 bases lay in between. The CDR3 spans 15 residues. DNA of the CDR3: TGTGCCAGCAGCTTAGATCGGGGGGCCGGCACTGAAGCTTTCTTT. Translation gives CASSLDRGAGTEAFF. Supplemented by reference TRBV7-2 and TRBJ1-1, the full variable domain reads GAGVSQSPSNKVTEKGKDVELRCDPISGHTALYWYRQSLGQGLEFLIYFQGNSAPDKSGLPSDRFSAERTGGSVSTLTIQRTQQEDSAVYLCASSLDRGAGTEAFFGQGTRLTVV.

This clonotype occurred many times. The V and J genes are TRBV6-1 and TRBJ2-1; a weak D match, TRBD1 (5 bases). CDR3 length: 12 residues. The ends were cut back, 4 bases at V and 15 bases at J, with 16 bases in the middle. CDR1 and CDR2 (germline): MNHNS, SASEGT. CDR3 nucleotides: TGTGCCAGCAGTGCCGACAGTGCAGCTACGTTCTTC. Protein product: CASSADSAATFF.

As DNA, the CDR3 is TGTGCCATCAGCGCCGACGCGGGCTCCTATGGCTACACCTTC. Its translation: CAISADAGSYGYTF. The J gene is TRBJ1-2, the V gene TRBV10-3, with D unclear. The CDR3 is made up of 14 amino acids. With 6 bases removed from V and 4 bases from J, the gap between germline ends came to 15 bases. Germline CDR1 ENHRY, CDR2 SYGVKD.